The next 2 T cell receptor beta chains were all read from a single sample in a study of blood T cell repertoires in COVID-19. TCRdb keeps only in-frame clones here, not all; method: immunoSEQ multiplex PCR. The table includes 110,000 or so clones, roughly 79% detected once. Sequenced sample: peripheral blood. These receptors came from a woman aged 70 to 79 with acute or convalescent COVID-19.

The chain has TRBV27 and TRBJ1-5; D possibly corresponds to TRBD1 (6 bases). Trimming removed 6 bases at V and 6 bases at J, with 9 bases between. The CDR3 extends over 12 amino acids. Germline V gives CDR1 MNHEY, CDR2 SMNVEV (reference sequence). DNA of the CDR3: TGTGCCAGCAGGACAGGTTCTCAGCCCCAGCATTTT. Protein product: CASRTGSQPQHF.

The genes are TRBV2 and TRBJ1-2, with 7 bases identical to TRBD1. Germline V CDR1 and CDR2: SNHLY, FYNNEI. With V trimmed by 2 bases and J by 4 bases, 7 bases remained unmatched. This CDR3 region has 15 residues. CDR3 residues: CASSEQDRLGYGYTF. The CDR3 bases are TGTGCCAGCAGTGAACAGGACAGGTTGGGCTATGGCTACACCTTC.